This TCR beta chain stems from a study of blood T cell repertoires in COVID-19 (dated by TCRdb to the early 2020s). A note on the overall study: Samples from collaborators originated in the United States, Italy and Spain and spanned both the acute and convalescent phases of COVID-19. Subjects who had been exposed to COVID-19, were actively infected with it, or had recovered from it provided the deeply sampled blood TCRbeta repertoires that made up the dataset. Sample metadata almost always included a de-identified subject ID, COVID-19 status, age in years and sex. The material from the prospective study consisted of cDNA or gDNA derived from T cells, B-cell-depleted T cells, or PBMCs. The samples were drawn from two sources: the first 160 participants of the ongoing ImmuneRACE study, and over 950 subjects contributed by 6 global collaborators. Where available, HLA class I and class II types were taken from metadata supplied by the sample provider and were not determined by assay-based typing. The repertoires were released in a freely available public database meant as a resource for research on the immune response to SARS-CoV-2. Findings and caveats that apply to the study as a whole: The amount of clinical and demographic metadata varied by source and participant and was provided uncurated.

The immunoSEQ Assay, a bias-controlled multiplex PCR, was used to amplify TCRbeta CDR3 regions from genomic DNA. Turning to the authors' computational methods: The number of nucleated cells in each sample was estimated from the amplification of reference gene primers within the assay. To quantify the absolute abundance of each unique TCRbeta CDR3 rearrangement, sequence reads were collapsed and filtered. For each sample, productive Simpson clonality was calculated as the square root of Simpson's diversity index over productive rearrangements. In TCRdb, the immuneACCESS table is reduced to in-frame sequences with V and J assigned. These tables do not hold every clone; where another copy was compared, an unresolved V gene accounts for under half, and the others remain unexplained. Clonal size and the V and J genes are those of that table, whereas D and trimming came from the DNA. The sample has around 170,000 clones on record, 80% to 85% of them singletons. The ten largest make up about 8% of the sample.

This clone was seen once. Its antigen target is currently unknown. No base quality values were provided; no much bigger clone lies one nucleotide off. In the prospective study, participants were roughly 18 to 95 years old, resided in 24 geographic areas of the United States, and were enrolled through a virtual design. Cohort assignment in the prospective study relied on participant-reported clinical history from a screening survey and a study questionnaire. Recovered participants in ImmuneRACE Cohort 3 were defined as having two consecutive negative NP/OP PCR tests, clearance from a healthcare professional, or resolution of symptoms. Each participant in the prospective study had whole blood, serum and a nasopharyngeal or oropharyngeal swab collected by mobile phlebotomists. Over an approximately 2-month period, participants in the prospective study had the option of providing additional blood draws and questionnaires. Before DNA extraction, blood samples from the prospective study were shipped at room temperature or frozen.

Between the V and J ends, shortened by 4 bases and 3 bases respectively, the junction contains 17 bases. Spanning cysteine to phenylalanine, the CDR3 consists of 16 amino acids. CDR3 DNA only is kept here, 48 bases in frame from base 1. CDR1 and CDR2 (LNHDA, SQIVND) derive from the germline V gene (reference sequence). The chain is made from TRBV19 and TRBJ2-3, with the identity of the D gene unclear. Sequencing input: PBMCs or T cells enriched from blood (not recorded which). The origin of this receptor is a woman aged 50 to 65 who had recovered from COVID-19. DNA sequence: TGTGCCAGTAGTAAACAACTGGAGATGGCTACAGATACGCAGTATTTT. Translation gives CASSKQLEMATDTQYF.